The clone carrying this T cell receptor beta chain was found a few times. Next came a second PCR, run for about 6 to 12 cycles, which used a sample-barcoded 5' primer along with a J-beta primer mix. TCRdb analysed the 5' RACE reads with MiXCR anew, one entry per CDR3 protein. The data show 1,300,000 or so distinct CDR3 sequences, 59% seen once. CDR3 length equals 15 residues. Germline V lookup: CDR1 MNHEY, CDR2 SMNVEV (reference sequence). V was cut by 2 bases and J by 0 bases, with 10 bases left in between. These data belong to a study of blood T cells in healthy people across ages. The sample consisted of blood. The receptor was isolated from a man in his late teens or twenties in good health. The gene calls are TRBV27 and TRBJ1-1; D unclear. DNA for the CDR3: TGTGCCAGCAGTTTAGGCGGAGGGCTGAACACTGAAGCTTTCTTT. Translation: CASSLGGGLNTEAFF.